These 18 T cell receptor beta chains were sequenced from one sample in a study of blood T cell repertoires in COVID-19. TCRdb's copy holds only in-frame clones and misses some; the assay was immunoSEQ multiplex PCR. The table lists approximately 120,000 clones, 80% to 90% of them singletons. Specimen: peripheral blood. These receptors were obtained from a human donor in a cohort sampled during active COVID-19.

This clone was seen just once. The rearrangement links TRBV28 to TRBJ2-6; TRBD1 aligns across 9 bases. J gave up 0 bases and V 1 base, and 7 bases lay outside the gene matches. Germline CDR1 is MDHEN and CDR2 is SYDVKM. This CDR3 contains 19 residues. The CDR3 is CASSLFPGTGTSGANVLTF. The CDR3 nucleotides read TGTGCCAGCAGTTTATTTCCTGGGACAGGGACCTCTGGGGCCAACGTCCTGACTTTC.

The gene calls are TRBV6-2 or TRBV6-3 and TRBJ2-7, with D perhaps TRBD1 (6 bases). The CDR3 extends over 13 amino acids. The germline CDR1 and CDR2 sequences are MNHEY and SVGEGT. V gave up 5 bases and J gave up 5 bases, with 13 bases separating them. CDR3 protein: CASSPGDLNEQYF. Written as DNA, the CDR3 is TGTGCCAGCAGTCCAGGGGACCTCAACGAGCAGTACTTC.

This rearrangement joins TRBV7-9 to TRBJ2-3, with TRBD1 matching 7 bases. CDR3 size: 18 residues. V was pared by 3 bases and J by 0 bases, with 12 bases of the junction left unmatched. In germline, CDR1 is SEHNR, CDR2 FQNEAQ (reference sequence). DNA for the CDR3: TGTGCCAGCAGCTTCGACCCGGGACAGAGAATTAGCACAGATACGCAGTATTTT. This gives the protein CASSFDPGQRISTDTQYF.

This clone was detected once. CDR3 sequence reads: CASSQAPGRQGYTEAFF. CDR3 nucleotides: TGCGCCAGCAGCCAAGCCCCAGGCAGGCAGGGCTACACTGAAGCTTTCTTT. The V gene is TRBV4-3, the J gene TRBJ1-1; a possible D gene is TRBD1 (5 bases). CDR3 length: 17 residues. The V and J ends lost 1 base and 3 bases respectively, with 18 bases between them. Per germline, CDR1 LGHNA and CDR2 YSLEER.

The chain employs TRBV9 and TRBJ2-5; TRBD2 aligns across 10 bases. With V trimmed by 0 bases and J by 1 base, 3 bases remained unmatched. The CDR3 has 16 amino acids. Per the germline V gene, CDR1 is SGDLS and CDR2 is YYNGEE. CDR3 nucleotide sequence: TGTGCCAGCAGCGTAGGGTCTAGCGGGAGCCAAGAGACCCAGTACTTC. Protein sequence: CASSVGSSGSQETQYF.

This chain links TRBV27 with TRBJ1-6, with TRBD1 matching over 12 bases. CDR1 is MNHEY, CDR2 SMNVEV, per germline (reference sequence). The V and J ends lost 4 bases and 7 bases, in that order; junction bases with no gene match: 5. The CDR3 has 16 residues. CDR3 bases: TGTGCCAGCAGTTCCGGGACAGGGGGCACAAATTCACCCCTCCACTTT. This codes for CASSSGTGGTNSPLHF.

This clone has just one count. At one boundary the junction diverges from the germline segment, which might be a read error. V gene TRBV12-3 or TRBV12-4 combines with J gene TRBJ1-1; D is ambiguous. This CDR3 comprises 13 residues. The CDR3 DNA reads TGTGCCGTACGGGATTCCCCGAACAGTGAAGCTTTCTTT. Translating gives CAVRDSPNSEAFF.

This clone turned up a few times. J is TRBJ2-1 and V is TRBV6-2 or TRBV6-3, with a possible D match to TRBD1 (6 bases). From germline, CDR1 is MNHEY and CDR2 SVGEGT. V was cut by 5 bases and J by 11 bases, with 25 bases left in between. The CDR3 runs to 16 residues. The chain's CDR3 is CASSDQGADGTMKQFF. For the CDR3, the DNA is TGTGCCAGCAGTGACCAGGGAGCCGATGGGACAATGAAGCAGTTCTTC.

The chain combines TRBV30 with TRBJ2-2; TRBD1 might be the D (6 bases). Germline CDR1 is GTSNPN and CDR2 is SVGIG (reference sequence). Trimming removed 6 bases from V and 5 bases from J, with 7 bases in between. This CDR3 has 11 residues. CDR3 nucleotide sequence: TGTGCCTGTCAGGGGACCGGGGAGCTGTTTTTT. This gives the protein CACQGTGELFF.

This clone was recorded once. The CDR3 DNA reads TGTGCCTGGAGTGTACTTGGCGGGGGAGTCCCCTTCCGGAGCGCCTACGAGCAGTACTTC. As protein: CAWSVLGGGVPFRSAYEQYF. The V and J genes are TRBV30 and TRBJ2-7; TRBD2 agrees at 7 bases. The CDR3 consists of 20 residues. Trimming cost V 0 bases and J 2 bases; bases outside gene matches: 22. The germline gives CDR1 GTSNPN, CDR2 SVGIG (reference sequence).

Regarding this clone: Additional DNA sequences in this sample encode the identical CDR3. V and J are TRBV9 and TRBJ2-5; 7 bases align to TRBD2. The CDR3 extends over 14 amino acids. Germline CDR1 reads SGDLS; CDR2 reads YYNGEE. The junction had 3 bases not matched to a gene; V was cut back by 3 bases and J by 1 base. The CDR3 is CASSGGGAQETQYF. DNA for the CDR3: TGTGCCAGCAGCGGGGGGGGAGCCCAAGAGACCCAGTACTTC. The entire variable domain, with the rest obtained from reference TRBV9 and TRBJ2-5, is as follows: DSGVTQTPKHLITATGQRVTLRCSPRSGDLSVYWYQQSLDQGLQFLIQYYNGEERAKGNILERFSAQQFPDLHSELNLSSLELGDSALYFCASSGGGAQETQYFGPGTRLLVL.

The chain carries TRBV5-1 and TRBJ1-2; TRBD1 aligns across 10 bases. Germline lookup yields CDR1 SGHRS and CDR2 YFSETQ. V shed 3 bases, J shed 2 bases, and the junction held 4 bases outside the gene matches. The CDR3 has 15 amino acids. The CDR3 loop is CASSSGTGDNYGYTF. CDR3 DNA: TGCGCCAGCAGCTCAGGGACAGGGGACAACTATGGCTACACCTTC. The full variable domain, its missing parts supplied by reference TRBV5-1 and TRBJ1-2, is KAGVTQTPRYLIKTRGQQVTLSCSPISGHRSVSWYQQTPGQGLQFLFEYFSETQRNKGNFPGRFSGRQFSNSRSEMNVSTLELGDSALYLCASSSGTGDNYGYTFGSGTRLTVV.

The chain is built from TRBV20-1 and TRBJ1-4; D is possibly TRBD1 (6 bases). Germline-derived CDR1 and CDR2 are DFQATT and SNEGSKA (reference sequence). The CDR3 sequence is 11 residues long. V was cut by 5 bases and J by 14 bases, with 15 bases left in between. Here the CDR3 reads CSAVGDTSLFF. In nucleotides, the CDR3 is TGCAGTGCTGTAGGGGACACGTCGCTGTTTTTT.

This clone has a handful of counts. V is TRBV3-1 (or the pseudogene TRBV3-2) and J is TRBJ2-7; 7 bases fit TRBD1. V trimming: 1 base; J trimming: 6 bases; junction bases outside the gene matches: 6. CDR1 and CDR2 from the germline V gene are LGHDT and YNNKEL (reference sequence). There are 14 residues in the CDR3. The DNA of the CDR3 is TGTGCCAGCAGCCAAGCGGACAGGACCGGCGAGCAGTACTTC. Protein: CASSQADRTGEQYF.

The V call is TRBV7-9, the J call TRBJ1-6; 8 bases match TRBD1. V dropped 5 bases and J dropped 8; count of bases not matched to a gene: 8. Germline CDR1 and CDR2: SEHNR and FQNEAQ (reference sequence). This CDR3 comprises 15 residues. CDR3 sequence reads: CASSPRTGQDSPLHF. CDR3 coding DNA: TGTGCCAGCAGCCCCCGGACAGGGCAGGATTCACCCCTCCACTTT.

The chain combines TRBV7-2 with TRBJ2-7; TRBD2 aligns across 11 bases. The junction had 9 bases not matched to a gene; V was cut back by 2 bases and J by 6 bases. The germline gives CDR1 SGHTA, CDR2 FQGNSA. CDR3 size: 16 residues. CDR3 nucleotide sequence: TGTGCCAGCAGCTTATCGGTAGCGGGAGGGCCTGGCGAGCAGTACTTC. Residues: CASSLSVAGGPGEQYF.

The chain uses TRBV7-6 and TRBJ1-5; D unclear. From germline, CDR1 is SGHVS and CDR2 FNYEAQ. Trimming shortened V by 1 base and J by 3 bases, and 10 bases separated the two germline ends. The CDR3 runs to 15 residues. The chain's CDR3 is CASSLVGGLNQPQHF. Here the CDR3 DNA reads TGTGCCAGCAGCTTAGTTGGCGGACTCAATCAGCCCCAGCATTTT.

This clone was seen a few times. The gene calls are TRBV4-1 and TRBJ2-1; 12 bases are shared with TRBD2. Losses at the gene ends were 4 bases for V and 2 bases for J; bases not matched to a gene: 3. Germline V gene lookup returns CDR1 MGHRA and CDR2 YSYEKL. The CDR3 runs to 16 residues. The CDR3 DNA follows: TGCGCCAGCAGCCCGAGGACTAGCGGGACCTACAATGAGCAGTTCTTC. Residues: CASSPRTSGTYNEQFF.